The 10 T cell receptor beta chains below come from one sample, sequenced in a study of blood T cell repertoires in COVID-19. Repertoires were generated with immunoSEQ multiplex PCR, while TCRdb's copy carries only in-frame clones and drops some. The data show just under 350,000 clones, approximately 82% seen once. Material: peripheral blood. The receptors here all came from a man aged 25 to 45 with active or convalescent COVID-19.

This clone was recorded once. The chain recombines TRBV24-1 with TRBJ2-1, with a possible D match to TRBD2 (6 bases). CDR3 length equals 14 residues. The V end was cut by 2 bases, the J end by 7 bases, with 11 bases between. Germline V CDR1 and CDR2: KGHDR, SFDVKD. The CDR3 DNA is TGTGCCACCAGTGATTGGGGGACTTTTAATGAGCAGTTCTTC. Encoded protein: CATSDWGTFNEQFF.

This sequence joins TRBV21-1 and TRBJ1-3; the table names TRBD1, a call not compared with the DNA. TRBV21-1 is marked as a pseudogene. The CDR3 is 12 amino acids. This CDR3 is CANTCNGNTIYF. CDR3 DNA: TGTGCCAACACCTGCAATGGAAACACCATATATTTT.

J is TRBJ2-1 and V is TRBV30; TRBD1 might be the D (6 bases). Looked up from germline, CDR1 is GTSNPN and CDR2 is SVGIG (reference sequence). Trimming took off 3 bases at V and 9 bases at J, with 21 bases between the two ends. The CDR3 has 15 amino acids. The CDR3 sequence: CAWRGGSGWLGEQFF. CDR3 DNA sequence: TGTGCCTGGAGAGGGGGATCAGGTTGGCTGGGTGAGCAGTTCTTC.

The chain carries TRBV19 and TRBJ1-2; D might be TRBD1 (6 bases). This CDR3 contains 12 residues. Trimming took 8 bases from V and 5 from J, leaving 12 bases between them. Germline CDR1 is LNHDA and CDR2 is SQIVND (reference sequence). The CDR3 loop is CASFRGPYGYTF. As DNA, the CDR3 is TGTGCCAGTTTCAGGGGACCTTATGGCTACACCTTC.

The genes are TRBV4-1 and TRBJ1-5; no clear D gene. The CDR3 totals 16 residues. The germline CDR1 and CDR2 sequences are MGHRA and YSYEKL. V lost 0 bases, J lost 3 bases, and 12 bases lay in between. CDR3 amino acids: CASSQDPGATNQPQHF. The CDR3 DNA follows: TGCGCCAGCAGCCAAGATCCGGGTGCCACCAATCAGCCCCAGCATTTT.

The CDR3 DNA reads TGCGCCAGCAGCGCGGACAGGGGGCGCACGTTCTACGAGCAGTACTTC. It yields the protein CASSADRGRTFYEQYF. The chain couples TRBV5-1 to TRBJ2-7; 11 bases are a match to TRBD1. Trimming cost V 4 bases and J 3 bases; bases outside gene matches: 9. The CDR3 consists of 16 residues. Germline V gene lookup returns CDR1 SGHRS and CDR2 YFSETQ.

The V gene is TRBV4-2, the J gene TRBJ2-3; 8 nucleotides align to TRBD1. The ends lost 1 base at V and 2 bases at J; junction bases unmatched: 2. This CDR3 is built from 15 residues. Per germline, CDR1 LGHNA and CDR2 YNFKEQ. Here the CDR3 DNA reads TGTGCCAGCAGCCAAGGGACAGGGCACACAGATACGCAGTATTTT. Protein product: CASSQGTGHTDTQYF.

About this clone itself: Other DNA sequences from this sample encode an identical CDR3 as well. The chain is built from TRBV7-2 and TRBJ2-3, with TRBD2 matching 9 bases. Germline V gene data show CDR1 as SGHTA and CDR2 as FQGNSA. The CDR3 totals 14 residues. After removal of 2 bases from V and 3 bases from J, the junction contained 0 bases not matched to a gene. The CDR3 protein is CASSLLAGTDTQYF. In DNA, the CDR3 is TGTGCCAGCAGCTTACTAGCGGGAACAGATACGCAGTATTTT.

This clone was picked up a small number of times. CDR3 region: CATSPSRGSGRAGGDTQYF. The CDR3 DNA follows: TGTGCCACCAGCCCATCCCGAGGTAGCGGGAGGGCCGGGGGAGATACGCAGTATTTT. The V call is TRBV15, the J call TRBJ2-3, with 11 bases that match TRBD2. The CDR3 extends over 19 amino acids. Looked up from germline, CDR1 is LNHNV and CDR2 is YYDKDF (reference sequence). The ends lost 5 bases at V and 5 bases at J; junction bases unmatched: 18. The whole variable domain, remainder taken from reference TRBV15 and TRBJ2-3, is DAMVIQNPRYQVTQFGKPVTLSCSQTLNHNVMYWYQQKSSQAPKLLFHYYDKDFNNEADTPDNFQSRRPNTSFCFLDIRSPGLGDTAMYLCATSPSRGSGRAGGDTQYFGPGTRLTVL.

Ten or more counts support this clone. The chain joins TRBV7-9 to TRBJ1-2; TRBD1 matches 8 bases. Per germline, CDR1 SEHNR and CDR2 FQNEAQ (reference sequence). CDR3 length: 17 amino acids. V lost 2 bases to trimming and J lost 2 bases; unmatched junction nucleotides: 10. This CDR3 is CASSLTGQGLLNYGYTF. In DNA form, the CDR3 reads TGTGCCAGCAGCTTAACTGGACAGGGTCTCTTAAACTATGGCTACACCTTC.